The sequence of this T cell receptor (beta chain) was determined in a study of somatic mutations in cytotoxic T cells in rheumatoid arthritis (TCRdb year 2017). Concerning the study at large: Some T-cell populations stained with V beta antibodies were sorted by flow on a FACSAria II or Sony SH800 to nearly 100% purity, with sorted V beta1+ cells additionally subjected to TCRB sequencing. To characterize clonality, the study used TCRB deep sequencing while asking whether somatic mutations are carried by expanded CD8+ T-cell clones in newly diagnosed, untreated rheumatoid arthritis. The median ages of the patient and control groups were essentially identical. For 65 to 80 rheumatoid arthritis patients and approximately 20 healthy controls, TCRB deep sequencing was carried out. The paper as a whole reports these results and caveats: Viral specificity could not be ruled out by absence from virus-specific databases, and the antigen targets of the expanded CD8+ clones remained unknown. The slight underrepresentation of TRBV07 in patients was not corrected for multiple comparisons. In about an eighth of the roughly 60 patients, more than 20% of CD8+ cells belonged to the largest CD8+ clone, while several identical CD8+ TCRB sequences were shared between blood and synovial fluid. CD8+ T-cell clonality in rheumatoid arthritis patients was not significantly different from that in age-matched healthy controls. In patients, CD8+ clonality rose with age (Spearman r ~ 0.53), which was not the case in healthy controls.

CDR1 and CDR2 are read off the germline V gene (reference sequence) as SEHNR and FQNEAQ. The junction shows trimming of 2 bases on V and 5 bases on J, plus 19 bases between the germline ends. The cysteine opens and the phenylalanine closes a CDR3 of 17 amino acids. The kept DNA is CDR3 alone, 51 bases in frame from the first base. Buffy coats from approximately 22 blood donors served as healthy controls, a group that was 55% female with a median age of 56 years (range 21-70). CD4+ and CD8+ cells were isolated by positive magnetic bead selection on an AutoMACS, and purity was checked by flow cytometry. Peripheral blood mononuclear cells were isolated by Ficoll-Paque PLUS density gradient separation. Nucleospin Tissue or Tissue XS kits were used to extract DNA from CD4-enriched, CD8-enriched or PBMC samples, and a Qubit 2.0 fluorometer was used for quantification. The immunoSEQ assay was applied to genomic DNA for TCRB CDR3 sequencing. Per the source publication's procedure: Nothing other than productive TCRB rearrangements was included in the analyses. Clonality was calculated as a Shannon entropy-based productive clonality index, and a clone was defined by a unique TCRB CDR3 sequence. The template counts of each clone relative to the total templates per sample were used to calculate repertoire overlap between two samples. V-gene usage measured by flow cytometry correlated with TCRB sequencing V-gene usage, with a Spearman r of approximately 0.66. TCRdb's version of the immuneACCESS table is confined to in-frame rearrangements and falls short of the full clone set. An unresolved V gene accounts for under half of the shortfall where checked; the remainder is of unknown origin. From that table come the V and J calls and clone size; the DNA was used to work out D and trimming. The sample table shows approximately 30,000 clones, and 82% are seen once. The ten largest clonotypes hold roughly 4.9% of the sample.

Remarks on this clone: Its antigen is unknown. No qualities accompany the bases; no much larger clone lies one base away.

Sequencing was performed on CD8+ T cells sorted from blood. This receptor was obtained from a middle-aged man in good health. Rearrangement joined TRBV7-9 to TRBJ2-1; the D element could tentatively be TRBD1 or TRBD2, as 6 bases agree for each. At the DNA level, the sequence is TGTGCCAGCAGCTTACGACAGGCGGGAAACTACGACAATGAGCAGTTCTTC. It encodes CASSLRQAGNYDNEQFF.